Following are 7 T cell receptor beta chains from one sample sequenced in a study of yellow fever vaccine responses in identical twins. In TCRdb, the RT-PCR reads were re-called with MiXCR into one record per CDR3 protein. This sample yields 800 or so distinct CDR3 sequences, of which approximately 85% are seen a single time; around 23% belongs to the top ten. The specimen was T cells from blood (PBMCs), unsorted or a sorted subset (not recorded which), collected before or after yellow fever vaccination (not recorded which). These receptors all stem from a female donor who received the yellow fever vaccine.

The chain links TRBV5-1 to TRBJ2-7; D could derive from TRBD1 or TRBD2 (6 bases each). The CDR3 extends over 12 amino acids. V dropped 5 bases and J dropped 6 bases, with 12 bases sitting between them. Germline CDR1 reads SGHRS; CDR2 reads YFSETQ. The CDR3 protein is CASSFGGGEQYF. DNA of the CDR3: TGCGCCAGCAGTTTCGGGGGCGGCGAGCAGTACTTC. Supplemented by reference TRBV5-1 and TRBJ2-7, the full variable domain reads KAGVTQTPRYLIKTRGQQVTLSCSPISGHRSVSWYQQTPGQGLQFLFEYFSETQRNKGNFPGRFSGRQFSNSRSEMNVSTLELGDSALYLCASSFGGGEQYFGPGTRLTVT.

This chain joins TRBV11-1 and TRBJ2-3; the match to TRBD2 covers 8 bases. This CDR3 has 15 residues. V lost 5 bases, J lost 6 bases, and 10 bases stayed unmatched. Germline V gene data show CDR1 as SGHAT and CDR2 as FQDESV (reference sequence). The CDR3 coding sequence is TGTGCCAGCAGCAAACCATTAGCGGGGCTTGATACGCAGTATTTT. The encoded protein is CASSKPLAGLDTQYF.

The gene calls are TRBV28 and TRBJ2-7, with TRBD2 identical over 7 bases. The germline V gene has CDR1 MDHEN and CDR2 SYDVKM. There are 14 residues in the CDR3. V shed 5 bases, J shed 3 bases, and the junction held 7 bases outside the gene matches. The CDR3 reads CASSRAGTNYEQYF. DNA of the CDR3: TGTGCCAGCAGTCGAGCGGGAACCAACTACGAGCAGTACTTC.

The chain couples TRBV5-1 to TRBJ1-1, with a weak D call TRBD1 (5 bases). The CDR3 covers 15 residues. Trimming left V 3 bases short and J 5 bases short, with 17 bases between. From germline, CDR1 is SGHRS and CDR2 YFSETQ. CDR3 residues: CASSSDPGTATEAFF. The CDR3 coding sequence is TGCGCCAGCAGCTCGGACCCCGGGACCGCAACTGAAGCTTTCTTT.

The rearrangement uses TRBV20-1 and TRBJ2-1; 8 nucleotides line up with TRBD2. CDR3 size: 14 residues. Germline V CDR1 and CDR2: DFQATT, SNEGSKA (reference sequence). Unmatched junction bases numbered 5, after V lost 4 bases and J lost 3 bases. CDR3 nucleotide sequence: TGCAGTGCTAAGCGGGGGAGATTCTACAATGAGCAGTTCTTC. Amino acids: CSAKRGRFYNEQFF.

CDR3 in amino acids: CASSWDGGNTGELFF. CDR3 nucleotide sequence: TGTGCCAGCAGCTGGGACGGAGGGAACACCGGGGAGCTGTTTTTT. The chain recombines TRBV11-1 with TRBJ2-2; D is tentatively TRBD1 or TRBD2 (5 bases each). Between the trimmed V and J ends, which lost 4 bases and 1 base, there was a span of 10 bases. Looked up from germline, CDR1 is SGHAT and CDR2 is FQDESV (reference sequence). The CDR3 is 15 amino acids.

The chain combines TRBV6-2 or TRBV6-3 with TRBJ2-4, with D possibly being TRBD2 (5 bases). Germline V lookup: CDR1 MNHEY, CDR2 SVGEGT. Trimming removed 4 bases at V and 8 bases at J, with 6 bases between. The CDR3 spans 11 residues. The CDR3 region is CASSSGYIQYF. Here the CDR3 DNA reads TGTGCCAGCAGTTCGGGATACATTCAGTACTTC.